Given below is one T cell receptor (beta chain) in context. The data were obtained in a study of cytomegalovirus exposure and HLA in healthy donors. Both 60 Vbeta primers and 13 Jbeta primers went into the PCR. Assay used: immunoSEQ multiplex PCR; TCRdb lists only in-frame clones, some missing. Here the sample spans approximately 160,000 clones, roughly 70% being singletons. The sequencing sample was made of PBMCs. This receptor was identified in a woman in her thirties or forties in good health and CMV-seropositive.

The CDR3 DNA reads as TGCGCCAGCAGCTTGCGGCTAGCGGCGAACTACGAGCAGTACTTC. This gives the protein CASSLRLAANYEQYF. The rearrangement joins TRBV5-1 to TRBJ2-7; TRBD2 aligns across 7 bases. Germline V gives CDR1 SGHRS, CDR2 YFSETQ. J lost 3 bases, V lost 1 base, and 7 bases had no gene match. This CDR3 contains 15 residues.